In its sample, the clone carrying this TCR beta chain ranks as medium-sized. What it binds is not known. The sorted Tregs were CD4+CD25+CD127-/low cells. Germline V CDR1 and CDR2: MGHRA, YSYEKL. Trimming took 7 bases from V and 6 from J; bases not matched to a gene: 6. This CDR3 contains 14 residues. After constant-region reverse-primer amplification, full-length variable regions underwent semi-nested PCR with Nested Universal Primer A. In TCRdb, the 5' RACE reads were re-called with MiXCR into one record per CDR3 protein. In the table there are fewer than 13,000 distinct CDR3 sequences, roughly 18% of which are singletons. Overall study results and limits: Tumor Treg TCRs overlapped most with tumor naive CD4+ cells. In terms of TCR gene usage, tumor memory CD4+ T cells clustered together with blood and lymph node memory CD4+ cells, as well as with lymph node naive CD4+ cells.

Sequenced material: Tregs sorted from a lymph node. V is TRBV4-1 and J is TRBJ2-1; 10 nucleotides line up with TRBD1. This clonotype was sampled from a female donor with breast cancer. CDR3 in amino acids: CASKDRGNGNEQFF. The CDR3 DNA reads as TGCGCCAGCAAGGACAGGGGGAACGGCAATGAGCAGTTCTTC.